This T cell receptor (beta chain) was documented in a study of cytomegalovirus exposure and HLA in healthy donors. Findings of the study overall: A later analysis found TCR association rates differed by HLA locus, highest for DRB1 and lowest for HLA-C. Exclusion applied to some V segments, including TRBV6-2 and TRBV6-3, as they were indistinguishable. Rarity characterized most TCR sequences, yet some public TCRs appeared in many donors.

Trimming took 5 bases from V and 3 from J; bases not matched to a gene: 8. CDR1 and CDR2 from the germline V gene are LNHDA and SQIVND (reference sequence). The CDR3 sequence is 16 residues long. Comment on this clone: Its antigen is undetermined.

The PCR was carried out with 60 Vbeta primers and 13 Jbeta primers. Using immunoSEQ multiplex PCR, the repertoire was profiled, and TCRdb retains in-frame clones only, with some absent. The sample has about 82,000 clones, around 82% seen once. Material: PBMCs. The origin of this receptor is a man in his forties or fifties in good health and CMV-seronegative. This chain joins TRBV19 and TRBJ1-5, with 9 bases that match TRBD1. The CDR3 is CASSAIGTGINQPQHF. CDR3 nucleotide sequence: TGTGCCAGTAGTGCAATCGGGACAGGGATCAATCAGCCCCAGCATTTT. The full variable domain, rest sourced from reference TRBV19 and TRBJ1-5, is DGGITQSPKYLFRKEGQNVTLSCEQNLNHDAMYWYRQDPGQGLRLIYYSQIVNDFQKGDIAEGYSVSREKKESFPLTVTSAQKNPTAFYLCASSAIGTGINQPQHFGDGTRLSIL.